This TCR beta chain appears in the sequencing data of a study of blood T cell repertoires in COVID-19. The method was immunoSEQ multiplex PCR; TCRdb's version includes in-frame clones alone and lacks a portion of them. The sample consists of about 220,000 clones, roughly 85% of them appearing once. The CDR3 covers 15 residues. CDR1 SGHRS and CDR2 YFSETQ come from the germline V gene. Trimming cost V 1 base and J 2 bases; bases outside gene matches: 4. Patients in Seattle were enrolled during active infection, then followed longitudinally. This sequence was found in a woman aged 70-85 years with COVID-19, enrolled during active disease. This chain links TRBV5-1 with TRBJ2-5, with TRBD2 matching 8 bases. The source material was peripheral blood. The CDR3 sequence: CASSLRSGGQETQYF. In DNA, the CDR3 is TGCGCCAGCAGCTTGCGCAGCGGGGGACAAGAGACCCAGTACTTC.